This passage covers 10 T cell receptor beta chains from one sample sequenced in a study of cytotoxic CD8 clonotypes in ibrutinib-treated CLL. Method: immunoSEQ multiplex PCR; TCRdb's copy keeps in-frame clones and lacks some. The profile shows about 200,000 clones, nearly 80% of them singletons. The sequencing used PBMCs, collected after 12 months of ibrutinib treatment. The source is a human donor with chronic lymphocytic leukemia.

The chain recombines TRBV5-4 with TRBJ2-7, with 7 bases identical to TRBD2. The V gene end was trimmed by 0 bases and the J gene end by 2 bases; junction bases not matched to a gene: 5. The CDR3 sequence is 15 residues long. Per the germline V gene, CDR1 is SGHNT and CDR2 is YYREEE (reference sequence). The CDR3 here is CASSLGVSGPYEQYF. The CDR3, as DNA: TGTGCCAGCAGCTTGGGGGTTAGCGGGCCCTACGAGCAGTACTTC.

This rearrangement joins TRBV5-4 to TRBJ1-1, with D perhaps matching TRBD1 (5 bases). The CDR3 covers 17 residues. V was cut by 0 bases and J by 6 bases, with 21 bases left in between. Germline lookup yields CDR1 SGHNT and CDR2 YYREEE (reference sequence). As DNA, the CDR3 is TGTGCCAGCAGCTTGGCCCGGGGGGTACGGCGGGACCCTGAAGCTTTCTTT. This sequence encodes CASSLARGVRRDPEAFF. Supplemented by reference TRBV5-4 and TRBJ1-1, the full variable domain reads ETGVTQSPTHLIKTRGQQVTLRCSSQSGHNTVSWYQQALGQGPQFIFQYYREEENGRGNFPPRFSGLQFPNYSSELNVNALELDDSALYLCASSLARGVRRDPEAFFGQGTRLTVV.

The chain recombines TRBV6-6 with TRBJ2-1, with 10 bases lining up with TRBD1. J lost 3 bases, V lost 6 bases, and 8 bases had no gene match. CDR1 is MNHNY and CDR2 is SVGAGI in the germline V gene (reference sequence). The CDR3 length is 16 residues. CDR3 nucleotide sequence: TGTGCCAGCAGGGGGACGACAGGGGGCAACTACAATGAGCAGTTCTTC. This gives the protein CASRGTTGGNYNEQFF.

This rearrangement joins TRBV5-6 to TRBJ2-7, with 8 bases identical to TRBD2. This CDR3 has 17 amino acids. Germline-derived CDR1 and CDR2 are SGHDT and YYEEEE. With V trimmed by 3 bases and J by 0 bases, 11 bases remained unmatched. The CDR3 spells CASSYPPSGTSSYEQYF. The CDR3 DNA reads TGTGCCAGCAGCTATCCCCCGTCCGGGACTAGCTCCTACGAGCAGTACTTC.

The V gene is TRBV5-1, the J gene TRBJ2-2; TRBD1 might be the D (5 bases). The CDR3 has 16 residues. The germline V gene has CDR1 SGHRS and CDR2 YFSETQ. Trimming took off 0 bases at V and 1 base at J, with 10 bases between the two ends. The CDR3 nucleotides are TGCGCCAGCAGCTTGGAAGGACACGTGAACACCGGGGAGCTGTTTTTT. Translating gives CASSLEGHVNTGELFF.

This clone was found a few times. This chain links TRBV27 with TRBJ2-1; 8 nucleotides align to TRBD2. After removal of 2 bases from V and 6 bases from J, the junction contained 6 bases not matched to a gene. Germline CDR1 MNHEY, CDR2 SMNVEV (reference sequence). This CDR3 is built from 15 residues. For the CDR3, the DNA is TGTGCCAGCAGTTTAGGGCGGGAGGCGCCCAATGAGCAGTTCTTC. It translates to CASSLGREAPNEQFF.

The chain recombines TRBV14 with TRBJ2-7, with 9 bases lining up with TRBD1. There are 16 residues in the CDR3. From germline, CDR1 is SGHDN and CDR2 FVKESK. After removal of 2 bases from V and 4 bases from J, the junction contained 9 bases not matched to a gene. The chain's CDR3 is CASSQLTGQGWYEQYF. The CDR3 DNA follows: TGTGCCAGCAGCCAACTGACGGGACAGGGTTGGTACGAGCAGTACTTC. The whole variable domain, filled in from reference TRBV14 and TRBJ2-7, reads EAGVTQFPSHSVIEKGQTVTLRCDPISGHDNLYWYRRVMGKEIKFLLHFVKESKQDESGMPNNRFLAERTGGTYSTLKVQPAELEDSGVYFCASSQLTGQGWYEQYFGPGTRLTVT.

The table lists this clone with a few counts. The chain carries TRBV25-1 and TRBJ1-1, with a possible D match to TRBD1 (6 bases). Deletions cut 2 bases from V and 5 bases from J, with 18 bases between. This CDR3 region has 16 residues. Germline CDR1 MGHDK, CDR2 SYGVNS. In DNA form, the CDR3 reads TGTGCCAGCAGTGAAGGGGTCGGGGGCGCTTCGACTGAAGCTTTCTTT. Translated: CASSEGVGGASTEAFF.

The gene calls are TRBV19 and TRBJ1-1; TRBD1 is a possible D gene (5 bases). Germline-derived CDR1 and CDR2 are LNHDA and SQIVND (reference sequence). The CDR3 covers 14 residues. V was trimmed by 0 bases and J by 7 bases, leaving 12 bases between them. The CDR3 region has the DNA TGTGCCAGTAGTATAGAGGCCAGGGCGATTGAAGCTTTCTTT. The encoded protein is CASSIEARAIEAFF.

The V call is TRBV27, the J call TRBJ2-1, with D maybe TRBD2 (6 bases). The germline CDR1 and CDR2 sequences are MNHEY and SMNVEV (reference sequence). CDR3 size: 13 residues. V was trimmed by 6 bases and J by 13 bases, leaving 19 bases between them. Here the CDR3 DNA reads TGTGCCAGCAGGACCAACCTAGGGGAGGTTCAGTTCTTC. It is translated as CASRTNLGEVQFF.